This TCR beta chain emerged from a study of CXCR3-negative and CXCR3-positive naive CD8 T cells. General study results and limits: For CXCR3-positive naive cells, TRB CDR3s were more hydrophobic than those of CXCR3-negative naive cells.

The TRB cDNA libraries were prepared by 5' RACE with UMI labels. TCRdb reworked the 5' RACE reads into one entry per CDR3 protein, no DNA. This listing includes approximately 74,000 distinct CDR3 sequences. This CDR3 comprises 14 residues. On this clonotype: Its target is unknown.

The TCR comes from a human donor in good health. Some clones in this sample may be carry-over from other donors' samples. Sequencing was performed on naive CXCR3- CD8+ T cells from blood. Subset in this sample: CD45RO-CCR7+CD27+CD95- naive CD8+ T cells lacking CXCR3 (TNR3-). This chain connects TRBV12-3 or TRBV12-4 to TRBJ2-2; TCRdb indicates TRBD1, and absent DNA this call remains unverified. CDR3 sequence reads: CASRNQGNTGELFF.